Below are 8 T cell receptor beta chains sequenced from a single sample in a study of blood T cell repertoires in COVID-19. TCRdb's copy holds only in-frame clones and misses some; the assay was immunoSEQ multiplex PCR. The data contain under 200,000 clones, roughly 80% of them singletons. What was sequenced was peripheral blood. These receptor sequences come from a man in his 70s with acute or convalescent COVID-19.

V is TRBV7-2 and J is TRBJ1-5, with 7 nucleotides matching TRBD1. V dropped 8 bases and J dropped 0; count of bases not matched to a gene: 7. Germline values: CDR1 SGHTA, CDR2 FQGNSA. The CDR3 loop spans 15 amino acids. The CDR3 reads CASGPRGVSNQPQHF. In DNA, the CDR3 is TGTGCCAGCGGACCCAGGGGGGTTAGCAATCAGCCCCAGCATTTT.

This clone was detected a few times. V usage is TRBV19 and J usage is TRBJ1-6, with 7 bases aligning to TRBD1. V shed 10 bases and J 9 bases; nucleotides not matched to a gene: 12. The CDR3 has 14 residues. The V gene's germline CDR1 is LNHDA and CDR2 SQIVND (reference sequence). The DNA of the CDR3 is TGTGCCACCTCTACAGGGGCAGGTGGTTCACCCCTCCACTTT. Protein: CATSTGAGGSPLHF.

The chain uses TRBV3-1 (or the pseudogene TRBV3-2) and TRBJ1-1; D remains unclear. CDR3 length equals 13 residues. The V end was cut by 2 bases, the J end by 5 bases, with 9 bases between. Germline values: CDR1 LGHDT, CDR2 YNNKEL (reference sequence). CDR3 protein: CASSQTKATEAFF. The CDR3 bases are TGTGCCAGCAGCCAAACAAAAGCGACTGAAGCTTTCTTT.

V and J are TRBV4-2 and TRBJ2-2; D is ambiguous. The CDR3 extends over 14 amino acids. Germline assignment: CDR1 LGHNA and CDR2 YNFKEQ. Trimming removed 4 bases at V and 6 bases at J, with 12 bases between. CDR3 region: CASSPVTWSGELFF. The CDR3 region has the DNA TGTGCCAGCAGCCCTGTGACTTGGTCCGGGGAGCTGTTTTTT.

The chain uses TRBV6-5 and TRBJ1-4, with D possibly being TRBD1 (5 bases). The CDR3 extends over 16 amino acids. V was pared by 2 bases and J by 3 bases, with 13 bases between. The V gene's germline CDR1 is MNHEY and CDR2 SVGAGI. The CDR3: CASSYNTWGANEKLFF. The CDR3 coding sequence is TGTGCCAGCAGTTACAATACGTGGGGGGCTAATGAAAAACTGTTTTTT.

This sequence joins TRBV15 and TRBJ2-3; 7 nucleotides line up with TRBD1. Germline loops: CDR1 LNHNV, CDR2 YYDKDF (reference sequence). The CDR3 length is 14 residues. After removal of 4 bases from V and 3 bases from J, the junction contained 4 bases not matched to a gene. CDR3: CATSNDRATDTQYF. DNA for the CDR3: TGTGCCACCAGCAACGACAGGGCGACAGATACGCAGTATTTT.

The chain joins TRBV18 to TRBJ2-7; TRBD2 matches 10 bases. The J segment lost 3 bases and the V segment lost 3 bases, leaving 5 bases of the junction unmatched. Germline values: CDR1 KGHSH, CDR2 LQKENI. The CDR3 consists of 15 residues. CDR3 bases: TGTGCCAGCTCACCCCCGCAGCGGGGGGGCTACGAGCAGTACTTC. As protein: CASSPPQRGGYEQYF.

This chain connects TRBV28 to TRBJ1-5; the match to TRBD1 covers 7 bases. The CDR3 has 15 amino acids. J lost 8 bases, V lost 4 bases, and 11 bases had no gene match. Germline values: CDR1 MDHEN, CDR2 SYDVKM. In nucleotides, the CDR3 is TGTGCCAGCAGTTCTCCAGGACAGGCGGAAAAGCCCCAGCATTTT. Amino acids: CASSSPGQAEKPQHF. Complete variable domain (other parts from reference TRBV28 and TRBJ1-5): DVKVTQSSRYLVKRTGEKVFLECVQDMDHENMFWYRQDPGLGLRLIYFSYDVKMKEKGDIPEGYSVSREKKERFSLILESASTNQTSMYLCASSSPGQAEKPQHFGDGTRLSIL.